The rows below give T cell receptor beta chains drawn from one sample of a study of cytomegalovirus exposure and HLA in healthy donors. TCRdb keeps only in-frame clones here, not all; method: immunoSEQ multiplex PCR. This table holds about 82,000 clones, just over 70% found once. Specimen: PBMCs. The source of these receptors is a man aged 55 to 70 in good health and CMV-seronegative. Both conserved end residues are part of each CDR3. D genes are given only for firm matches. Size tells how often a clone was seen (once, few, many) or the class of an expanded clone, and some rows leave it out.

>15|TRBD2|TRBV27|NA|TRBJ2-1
TGTGCCAGCAGAGGACTAGCGGGGACCTACAATGAGCAGTTCTTC
CASRGLAGTYNEQFF
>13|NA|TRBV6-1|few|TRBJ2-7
TGTGCCAGCAGTGTACCGGGACTGAACGAGCAGTACTTC
CASSVPGLNEQYF
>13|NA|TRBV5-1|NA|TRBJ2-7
TGCGCCAGCAGCTTGGGGGACTCCACCGAGCAGTACTTC
CASSLGDSTEQYF
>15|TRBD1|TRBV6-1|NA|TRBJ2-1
TGTGCCAGCAAAGGCGCCGCAGGGACAGCCAATGAGCAGTTCTTC
CASKGAAGTANEQFF
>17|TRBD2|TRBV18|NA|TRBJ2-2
TGTGCCAGCTCACCAATGTCCGCTAGCGGGTTCGCCGGGGAGCTGTTTTTT
CASSPMSASGFAGELFF
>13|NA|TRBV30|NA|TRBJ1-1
TGTGCCTGGAGTGGGGGCGGCCCCACTGAAGCTTTCTTT
CAWSGGGPTEAFF
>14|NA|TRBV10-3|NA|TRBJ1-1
TGTGCCATCAGTGAGAGGGGTGGAAACACTGAAGCTTTCTTT
CAISERGGNTEAFF
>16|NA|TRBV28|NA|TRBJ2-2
TGTGCCAGCAGTTTCAGGGCGGGGTCATACACCGGGGAGCTGTTTTTT
CASSFRAGSYTGELFF
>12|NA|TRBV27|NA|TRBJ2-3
TGTGCCAGCAAGAGAGACACAGATACGCAGTATTTT
CASKRDTDTQYF
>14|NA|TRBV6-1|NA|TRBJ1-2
TGTGCCAGCAGTAAGGAACAGGGTAACTATGGCTACACCTTC
CASSKEQGNYGYTF
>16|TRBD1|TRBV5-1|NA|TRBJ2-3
TGCGCCAGCAGCTGGGGGGGGACAGGGAACACAGATACGCAGTATTTT
CASSWGGTGNTDTQYF
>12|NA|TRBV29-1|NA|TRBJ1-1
TGCAGCGTTTCCCCGTCCCACACTGAAGCTTTCTTT
CSVSPSHTEAFF
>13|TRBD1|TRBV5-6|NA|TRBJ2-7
TGTGCCAGCAGCTTGACAGGGGGGCACGAGCAGTACTTC
CASSLTGGHEQYF
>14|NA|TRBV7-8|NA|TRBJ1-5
TGTGCCAGCAGCTTAGTACAGTTTTCTCAGCCCCAGCATTTT
CASSLVQFSQPQHF
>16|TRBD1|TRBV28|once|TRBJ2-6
TGTGCCAGCAGTGACAGGGGCCCCTCTGGGGCCAACGTCCTGACTTTC
CASSDRGPSGANVLTF
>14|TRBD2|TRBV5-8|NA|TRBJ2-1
TGTGCCAGCAGCTCCGGCGGGGGGGTGTATGAGCAGTTCTTC
CASSSGGGVYEQFF
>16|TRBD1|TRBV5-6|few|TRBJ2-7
TGTGCCAGCAGCTTGGTGGGGACAGGGCAACGCTACGAGCAGTACTTC
CASSLVGTGQRYEQYF
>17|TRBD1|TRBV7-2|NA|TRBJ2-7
TGTGCCAGCAGCTTAATGGTCGGAGCAGGGGGTCCCAACGAGCAGTACTTC
CASSLMVGAGGPNEQYF
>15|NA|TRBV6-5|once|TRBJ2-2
TGTGCCAGCAGTTACGGTGCAGGGAACACCGGGGAGCTGTTTTTT
CASSYGAGNTGELFF
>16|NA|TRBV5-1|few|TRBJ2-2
TGCGCCAGCAGCTTGTTCGGGAGCTCGAACACCGGGGAGCTGTTTTTT
CASSLFGSSNTGELFF
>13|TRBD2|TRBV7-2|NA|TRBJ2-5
TGTGCCAGCAGCAACGGGGGGGCTGGGACCCAGTACTTC
CASSNGGAGTQYF
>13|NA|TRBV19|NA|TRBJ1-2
TGTGCCAGTAGTAGCGACAGGACCTATGGCTACACCTTC
CASSSDRTYGYTF
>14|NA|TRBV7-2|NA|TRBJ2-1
TGTGCCAGCAGCTCGAGGGGGGGGCCCCCTTCGGAAGTCTTC
CASSSRGGPPSEVF
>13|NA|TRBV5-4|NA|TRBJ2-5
TGTGCCAGCAGCTTGGCGGGTGCGGAGACCCAGTACTTC
CASSLAGAETQYF
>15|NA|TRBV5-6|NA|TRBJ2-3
TGTGCCAGCAGCTCCCTGGGACTGAGCACAGATACGCAGTATTTT
CASSSLGLSTDTQYF
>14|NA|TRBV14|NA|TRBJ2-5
TGTGCCAGCAGCCAACGGACAGATCAAGAGACCCAGTACTTC
CASSQRTDQETQYF
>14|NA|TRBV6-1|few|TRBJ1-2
TGTGCCAGCAGTGAATATTACAGGACCTCTGGCTACACCTTC
CASSEYYRTSGYTF
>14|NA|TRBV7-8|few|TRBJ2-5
TGTGCCAGCAGCTTAACAGAAACACAAGAGACCCAGTACTTC
CASSLTETQETQYF
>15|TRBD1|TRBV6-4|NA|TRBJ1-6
TGTGCCAGCAGTGACTCCGGGACAGCCAATTCACCCCTCCACTTT
CASSDSGTANSPLHF
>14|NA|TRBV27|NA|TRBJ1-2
TGTGCCAGCAGTTTAGTTGCACGGCAGGGTCACTACACCTTC
CASSLVARQGHYTF
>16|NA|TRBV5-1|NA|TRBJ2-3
TGCGCCAGCAGCTTGTACGGGGGTGATAGCACAGATACGCAGTATTTT
CASSLYGGDSTDTQYF
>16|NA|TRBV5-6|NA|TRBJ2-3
TGTGCCAGCAGCTTTGGGCTAGCGAGTCGCACAGATACGCAGTATTTT
CASSFGLASRTDTQYF
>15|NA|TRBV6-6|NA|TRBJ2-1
TGTGCCAGCAGTTCTCTTGAGAGGGGGTTCAATGAGCAGTTCTTC
CASSSLERGFNEQFF
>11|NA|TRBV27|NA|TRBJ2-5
TGTGCCAGCAGTCCCCGAGAGACCCAGTACTTC
CASSPRETQYF
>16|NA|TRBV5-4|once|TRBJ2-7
TGTGCCAGCAGCTCTGAACCGACAGGCCCGGGCTACGAGCAGTACTTC
CASSSEPTGPGYEQYF
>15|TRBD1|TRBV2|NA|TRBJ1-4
TGTGCCAGCAGAGCTAAACAGGGGGGGAATGAAAAACTGTTTTTT
CASRAKQGGNEKLFF
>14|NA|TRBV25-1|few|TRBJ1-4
TGTGCCAGCAGTGAAGGGGGGGCGAATGAAAAACTGTTTTTT
CASSEGGANEKLFF
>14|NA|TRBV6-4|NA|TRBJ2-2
TGTGCCAGCAGTGACTCACAGGTTGGCGGGGAGCTGTTTTTT
CASSDSQVGGELFF
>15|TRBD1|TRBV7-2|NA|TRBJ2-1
TGTGCCAGCAGCTTAACCCGACAGGGGGCCAATGAGCAGTTCTTC
CASSLTRQGANEQFF